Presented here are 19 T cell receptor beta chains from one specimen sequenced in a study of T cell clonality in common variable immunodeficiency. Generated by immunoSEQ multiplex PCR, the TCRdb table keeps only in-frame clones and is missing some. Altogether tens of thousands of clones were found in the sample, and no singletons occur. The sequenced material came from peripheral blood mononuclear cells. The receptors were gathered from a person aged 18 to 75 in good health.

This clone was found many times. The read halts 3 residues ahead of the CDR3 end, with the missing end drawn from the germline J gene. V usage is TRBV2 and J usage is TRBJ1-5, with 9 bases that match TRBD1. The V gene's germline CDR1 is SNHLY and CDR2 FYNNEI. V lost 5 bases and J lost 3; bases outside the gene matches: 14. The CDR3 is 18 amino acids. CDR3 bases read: TGTGCCAGCAGTTTTGGAGCCCCGGGACAGGGACTCAATCAGCCC. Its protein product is CASSFGAPGQGLNQP. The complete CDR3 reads CASSFGAPGQGLNQPQHF.

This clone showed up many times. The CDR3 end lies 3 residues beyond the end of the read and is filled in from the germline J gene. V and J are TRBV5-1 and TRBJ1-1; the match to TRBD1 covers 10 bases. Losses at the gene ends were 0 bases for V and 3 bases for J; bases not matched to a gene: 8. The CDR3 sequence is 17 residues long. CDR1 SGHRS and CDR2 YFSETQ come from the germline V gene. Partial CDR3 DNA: TGCGCCAGCAGCTTGGGGGTGACAGGGGGCGTTGACACTGAA. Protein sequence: CASSLGVTGGVDTE. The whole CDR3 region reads CASSLGVTGGVDTEAFF.

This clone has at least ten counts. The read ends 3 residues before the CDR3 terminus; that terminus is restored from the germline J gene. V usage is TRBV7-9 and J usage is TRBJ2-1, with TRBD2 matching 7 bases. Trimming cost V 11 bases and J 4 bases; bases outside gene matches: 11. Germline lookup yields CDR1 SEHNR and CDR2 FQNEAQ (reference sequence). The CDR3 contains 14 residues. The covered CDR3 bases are TGTGCCTTGGGTGGCGGGAGTGGGTACAATGAG. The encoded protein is CALGGGSGYNE. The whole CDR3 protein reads CALGGGSGYNEQFF.

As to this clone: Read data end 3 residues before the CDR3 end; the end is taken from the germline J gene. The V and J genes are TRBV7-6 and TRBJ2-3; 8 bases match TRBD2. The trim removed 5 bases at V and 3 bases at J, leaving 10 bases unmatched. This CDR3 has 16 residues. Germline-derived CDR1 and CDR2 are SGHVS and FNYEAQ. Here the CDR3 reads CASSLRAGAGTDTQYF. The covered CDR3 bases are TGTGCCAGCAGCCTCCGAGCGGGAGCCGGGACAGATACG. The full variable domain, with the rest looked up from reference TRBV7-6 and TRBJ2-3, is GAGVSQSPRYKVTKRGQDVALRCDPISGHVSLYWYRQALGQGPEFLTYFNYEAQQDKSGLPNDRFSAERPEGSISTLTIQRTEQRDSAMYRCASSLRAGAGTDTQYFGPGTRLTVL.

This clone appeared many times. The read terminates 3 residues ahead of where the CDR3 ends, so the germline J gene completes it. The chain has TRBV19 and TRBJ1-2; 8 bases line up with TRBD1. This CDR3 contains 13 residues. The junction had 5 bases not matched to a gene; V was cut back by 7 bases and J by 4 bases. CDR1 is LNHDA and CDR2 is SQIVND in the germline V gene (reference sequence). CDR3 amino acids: CASMAGGSYGYTF. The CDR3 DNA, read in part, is TGTGCCAGTATGGCAGGGGGCAGCTATGGC.

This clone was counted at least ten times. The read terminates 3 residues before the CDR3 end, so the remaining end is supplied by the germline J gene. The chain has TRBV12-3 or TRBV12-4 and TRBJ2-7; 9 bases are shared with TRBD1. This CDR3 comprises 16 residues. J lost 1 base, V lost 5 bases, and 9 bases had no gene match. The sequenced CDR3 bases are TGTGCCAGCAGTCCCCAGCCGGGACAGGGTTCCTACGAG. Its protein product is CASSPQPGQGSYE. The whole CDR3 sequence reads CASSPQPGQGSYEQYF.

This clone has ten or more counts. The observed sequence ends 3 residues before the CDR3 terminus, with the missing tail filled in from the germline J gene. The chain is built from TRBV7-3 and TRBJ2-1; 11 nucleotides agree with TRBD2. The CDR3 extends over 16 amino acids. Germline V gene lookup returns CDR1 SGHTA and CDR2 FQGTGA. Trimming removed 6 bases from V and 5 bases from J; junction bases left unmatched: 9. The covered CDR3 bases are TGTGCCAGCAGTAAAACCGGGACTAGCGGACACAATGAG. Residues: CASSKTGTSGHNE. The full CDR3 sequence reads CASSKTGTSGHNEQFF. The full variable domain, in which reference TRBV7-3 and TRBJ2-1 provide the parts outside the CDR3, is GAGVSQTPSNKVTEKGKYVELRCDPISGHTALYWYRQSLGQGPEFLIYFQGTGAADDSGLPNDRFFAVRPEGSVSTLKIQRTERGDSAVYLCASSKTGTSGHNEQFFGPGTRLTVL.

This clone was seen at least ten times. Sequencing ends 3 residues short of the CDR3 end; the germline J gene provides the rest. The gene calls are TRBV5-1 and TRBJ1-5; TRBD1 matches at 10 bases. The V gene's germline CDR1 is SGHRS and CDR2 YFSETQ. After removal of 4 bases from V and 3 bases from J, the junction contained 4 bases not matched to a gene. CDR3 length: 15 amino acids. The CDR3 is CASSVGTGDNQPQHF. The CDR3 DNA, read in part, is TGCGCCAGCAGCGTTGGGACAGGGGACAATCAGCCC.

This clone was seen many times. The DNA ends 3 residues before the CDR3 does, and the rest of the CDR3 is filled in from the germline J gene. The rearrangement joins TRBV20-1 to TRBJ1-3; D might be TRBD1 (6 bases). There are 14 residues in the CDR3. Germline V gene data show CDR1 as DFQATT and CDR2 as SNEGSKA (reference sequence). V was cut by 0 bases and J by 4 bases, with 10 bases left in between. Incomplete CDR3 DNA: TGCAGTGCTAGAGAGGGGGCTGACGGAAACACC. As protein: CSAREGADGNT. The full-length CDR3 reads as CSAREGADGNTIYF.

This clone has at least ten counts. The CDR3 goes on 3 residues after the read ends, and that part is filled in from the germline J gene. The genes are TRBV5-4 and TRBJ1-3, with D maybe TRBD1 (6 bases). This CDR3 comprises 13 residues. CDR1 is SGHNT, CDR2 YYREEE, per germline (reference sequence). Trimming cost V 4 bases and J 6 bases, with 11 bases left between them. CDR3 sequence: CASSLRQENTIYF. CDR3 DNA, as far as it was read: TGTGCCAGCAGCCTCCGACAGGAAAACACC.

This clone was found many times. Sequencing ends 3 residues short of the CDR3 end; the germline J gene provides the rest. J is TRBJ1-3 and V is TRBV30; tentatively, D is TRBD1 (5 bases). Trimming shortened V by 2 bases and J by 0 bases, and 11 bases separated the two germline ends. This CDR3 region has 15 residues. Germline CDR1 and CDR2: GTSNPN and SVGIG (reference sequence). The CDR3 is CAWSRGRDSGNTIYF. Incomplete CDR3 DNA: TGTGCCTGGAGTAGGGGCCGCGACTCTGGAAACACC. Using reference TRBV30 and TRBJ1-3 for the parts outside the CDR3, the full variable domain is SQTIHQWPATLVQPVGSPLSLECTVEGTSNPNLYWYRQAAGRGLQLLFYSVGIGQISSEVPQNLSASRPQDRQFILSSKKLLLSDSGFYLCAWSRGRDSGNTIYFGEGSWLTVV.

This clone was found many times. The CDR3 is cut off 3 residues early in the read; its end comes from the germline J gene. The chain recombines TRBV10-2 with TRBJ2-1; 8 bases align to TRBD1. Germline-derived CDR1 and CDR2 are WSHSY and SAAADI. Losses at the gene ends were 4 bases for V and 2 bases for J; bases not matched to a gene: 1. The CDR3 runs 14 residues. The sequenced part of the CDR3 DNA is TGCGCCAGCAGTGTCAGGGGGCCCTACAATGAG. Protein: CASSVRGPYNE. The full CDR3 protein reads CASSVRGPYNEQFF.

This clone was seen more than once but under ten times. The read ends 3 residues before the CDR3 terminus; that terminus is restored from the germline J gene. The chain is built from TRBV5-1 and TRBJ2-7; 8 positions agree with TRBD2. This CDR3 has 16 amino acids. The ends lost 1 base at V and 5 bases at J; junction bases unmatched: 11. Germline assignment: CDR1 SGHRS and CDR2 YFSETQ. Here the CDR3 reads CASSLIKAGAMDEQYF. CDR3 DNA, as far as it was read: TGCGCCAGCAGCTTGATCAAAGCGGGGGCCATGGACGAG.

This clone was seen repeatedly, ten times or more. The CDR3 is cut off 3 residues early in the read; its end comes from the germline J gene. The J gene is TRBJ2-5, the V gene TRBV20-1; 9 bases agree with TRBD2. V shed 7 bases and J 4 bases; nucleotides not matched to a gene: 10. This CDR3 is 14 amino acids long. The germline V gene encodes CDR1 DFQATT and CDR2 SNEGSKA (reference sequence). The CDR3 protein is CSGPSERGAETQYF. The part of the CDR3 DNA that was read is TGCAGTGGACCATCGGAGCGGGGGGCAGAGACC.

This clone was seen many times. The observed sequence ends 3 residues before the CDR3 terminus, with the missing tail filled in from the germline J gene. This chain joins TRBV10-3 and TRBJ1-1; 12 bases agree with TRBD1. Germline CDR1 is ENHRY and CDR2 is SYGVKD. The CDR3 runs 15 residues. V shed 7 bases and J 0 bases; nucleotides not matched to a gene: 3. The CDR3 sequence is CAIKGTGGLNTEAFF. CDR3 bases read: TGTGCCATCAAGGGGACAGGGGGCCTGAACACTGAA.

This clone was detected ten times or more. The CDR3 loop reads CASSLDSSYNEQFF. Incomplete CDR3 DNA: TGCGCCAGCAGCTTGGACAGCTCCTACAATGAG. The V call is TRBV5-1, the J call TRBJ2-1; D call uncertain. The read stops 3 residues short of the end of the CDR3; the missing end is completed from the germline J gene. The V end lost 0 bases, the J end lost 0 bases, and 4 bases lay between the germline ends. The CDR3 has 14 amino acids. Germline V CDR1 and CDR2: SGHRS, YFSETQ.

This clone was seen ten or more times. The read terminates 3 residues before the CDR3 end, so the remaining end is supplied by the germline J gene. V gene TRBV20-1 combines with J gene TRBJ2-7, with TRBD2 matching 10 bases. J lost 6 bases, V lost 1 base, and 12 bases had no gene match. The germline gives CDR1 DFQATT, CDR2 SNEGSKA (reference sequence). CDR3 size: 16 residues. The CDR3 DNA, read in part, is TGCAGTGCTAGAGCTTTTCTAGCGGGAGTACGACTCGAG. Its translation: CSARAFLAGVRLE. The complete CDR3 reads CSARAFLAGVRLEQYF.

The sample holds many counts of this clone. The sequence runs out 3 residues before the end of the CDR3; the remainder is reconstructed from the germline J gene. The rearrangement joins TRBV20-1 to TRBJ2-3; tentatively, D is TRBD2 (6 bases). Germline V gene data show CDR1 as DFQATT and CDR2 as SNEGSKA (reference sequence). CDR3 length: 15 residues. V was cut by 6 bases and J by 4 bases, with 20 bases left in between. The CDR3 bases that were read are TGCAGTGCCACTCCTAGCGCCGGGTGGGCAGATACG. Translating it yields CSATPSAGWADT. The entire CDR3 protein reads CSATPSAGWADTQYF.

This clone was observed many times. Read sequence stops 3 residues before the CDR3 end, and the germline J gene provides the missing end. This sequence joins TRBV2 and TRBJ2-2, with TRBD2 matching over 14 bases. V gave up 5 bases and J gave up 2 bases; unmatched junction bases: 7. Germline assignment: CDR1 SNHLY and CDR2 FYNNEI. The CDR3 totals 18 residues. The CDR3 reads CASSWETSGRANTGELFF. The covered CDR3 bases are TGTGCCAGCAGTTGGGAGACTAGCGGGAGGGCCAACACCGGGGAG.